This T cell receptor beta chain was captured in a study of identical twins. Study-level points and caveats: The models gave estimates that fell short of the out-of-frame TCR alpha sharing seen in monozygotic twins. A partial confounding effect on zero-insertion analyses could come from invariant MAIT and iNKT cells.

TCRdb re-called the 5' RACE reads with MiXCR, one entry per CDR3 protein. The repertoire consists of around 370,000 distinct CDR3 sequences, with approximately 8.7% occurring once and the leading ten covering approximately 8.9%. The CDR3 totals 16 residues. CDR1 is KGHDR and CDR2 is SFDVKD in the germline V gene. Trimming shortened V by 4 bases and J by 3 bases, and 14 bases separated the two germline ends. This clonotype occurred a few times. Its matching antigen is unknown. This clonotype was sampled from a woman between 50 and 59 years old in good health. Source material: naive T cells sorted from blood. The rearrangement joins TRBV24-1 to TRBJ2-2; possibly TRBD1 for D (6 bases). The CDR3 loop reads CATSDRTGLDTGELFF. CDR3 nucleotides: TGTGCCACCAGTGACCGCACAGGGCTAGACACCGGGGAGCTGTTTTTT.